The 10 T cell receptor beta chains below all came from one sample that was sequenced in a study of blood T cell repertoires in COVID-19. The data were produced by immunoSEQ multiplex PCR, yet TCRdb's version contains in-frame clones alone and is incomplete. The sample holds approximately 150,000 clones, nearly 85% seen once. The specimen sequenced was PBMCs or T cells enriched from blood (not recorded which). All receptors derive from a man aged 45-65 years in a cohort exposed to, infected with or recovered from COVID-19 (not recorded which).

The V call is TRBV28, the J call TRBJ2-1; D call uncertain. Per germline, CDR1 MDHEN and CDR2 SYDVKM. This CDR3 is 16 amino acids long. V gave up 6 bases and J gave up 9 bases, with 24 bases separating them. The CDR3 loop is CASSRLAGRDIFEQFF. As DNA, the CDR3 is TGTGCCAGCAGCCGGCTCGCAGGTAGAGACATTTTTGAGCAGTTCTTC.

J is TRBJ2-5 and V is TRBV7-8, with 10 bases identical to TRBD2. The CDR3 runs 16 residues. CDR1 SGHVS and CDR2 FQNEAQ come from the germline V gene. J was trimmed by 0 bases and V by 2 bases; bases with no gene match: 3. CDR3 region: CASSLTSGTYQETQYF. As DNA, the CDR3 is TGTGCCAGCAGCTTAACTAGCGGGACATACCAAGAGACCCAGTACTTC.

The chain recombines TRBV28 with TRBJ2-1; D remains ambiguous. This CDR3 comprises 11 residues. Germline CDR1 is MDHEN and CDR2 is SYDVKM. V was clipped by 1 base and J by 10 bases, with 5 bases between them. CDR3 sequence reads: CASSLLAEQFF. CDR3 DNA sequence: TGTGCCAGCAGTTTATTGGCCGAGCAGTTCTTC.

The J gene is TRBJ1-1, the V gene TRBV5-1, with D perhaps matching TRBD1 (6 bases). V was clipped by 10 bases and J by 4 bases, with 17 bases between them. Germline V gene lookup returns CDR1 SGHRS and CDR2 YFSETQ. CDR3 size: 13 residues. CDR3 coding DNA: TGCGCCTACATCAGGGGTCATGGCACTGAAGCTTTCTTT. This translates into CAYIRGHGTEAFF.

The CDR3 protein is CASSYVSTTDTQYF. In DNA form, the CDR3 reads TGTGCCAGCAGTTACGTCAGTACCACAGATACGCAGTATTTT. The chain combines TRBV6-2 or TRBV6-3 with TRBJ2-3; D not certain. V was trimmed by 2 bases and J by 2 bases, leaving 8 bases between them. The CDR3 sequence is 14 residues long. The germline V gene encodes CDR1 MNHEY and CDR2 SVGEGT.

This chain connects TRBV7-2 to TRBJ2-1, with 11 bases matching TRBD2. The CDR3 length is 16 residues. Germline CDR1 SGHTA, CDR2 FQGNSA. V shed 5 bases and J 1 base; nucleotides not matched to a gene: 4. CDR3 amino acids: CASSPVAGGSYNEQFF. The CDR3 DNA is TGTGCCAGCAGCCCTGTAGCGGGGGGGTCCTACAATGAGCAGTTCTTC.

This chain uses TRBV29-1 with TRBJ2-7, with TRBD1 matching over 7 bases. The CDR3 has 12 residues. The germline V gene encodes CDR1 SQVTM and CDR2 ANQGSEA. Trimming at V came to 7 bases and at J to 2 bases, leaving 5 bases not matched to a gene. The CDR3 sequence: CSGGQSAYEQYF. The CDR3 nucleotides are TGCAGCGGGGGACAGAGTGCCTACGAGCAGTACTTC.

There are a few counts of this clone. J is TRBJ2-7 and V is TRBV6-5; unclear D gene. This CDR3 is 13 amino acids long. V was trimmed by 6 bases and J by 2 bases, leaving 11 bases between them. CDR1 is MNHEY and CDR2 is SVGAGI in the germline V gene. CDR3 amino acids: CASRGLLTYEQYF. In DNA, the CDR3 is TGTGCCAGCAGGGGCCTTTTGACCTACGAGCAGTACTTC.

The chain has TRBV6-1 and TRBJ1-1, with 7 bases matching TRBD1. The CDR3 loop spans 17 amino acids. Germline CDR1 and CDR2: MNHNS and SASEGT. J lost 0 bases, V lost 1 base, and 8 bases had no gene match. The CDR3 DNA sequence: TGTGCCAGCAGTGAAGATGGAGGGGGCGGGATGAACACTGAAGCTTTCTTT. Translated: CASSEDGGGGMNTEAFF.

The J gene is TRBJ1-4, the V gene TRBV13; 7 positions match TRBD1. This CDR3 region has 15 residues. Germline values: CDR1 PRHDT, CDR2 FYEKMQ (reference sequence). The trim removed 1 base at V and 4 bases at J, leaving 3 bases unmatched. The CDR3 coding sequence is TGTGCCAGCAGCTTAGCCCCAGGGGGTAATGAAAAACTGTTTTTT. Its translation: CASSLAPGGNEKLFF.